The 9 T cell receptor beta chains in this list originate from one sample, sequenced in a study of post-analysis software for immune sequencing data. Study-wide points: Roughly five TRBV segments appeared more often in patients than in controls, and TRBV5-6, TRBV5-1 and TRBV20-1 were among these.

Incorporated into the TCR beta cDNA libraries were unique molecular identifiers, which served to reduce PCR and sequencing biases. A single record per CDR3 protein comes from TCRdb applying MiXCR to the PCR reads. This sample has some 450,000 distinct CDR3 sequences; over 35% occur once, and the top ten carry 9.5% to 13%. These receptors have no identified antigens. Sample: blood. Every receptor here comes from a girl aged 5-17 years with multiple sclerosis.

The rearrangement links TRBV6-5 to TRBJ2-5; tentative D call: TRBD2 (6 bases). The CDR3 length is 12 residues. Germline lookup yields CDR1 MNHEY and CDR2 SVGAGI. Trimming pared 6 bases from V and 5 bases from J, leaving 10 bases between. CDR3: CASRGGSETQYF. The CDR3 nucleotides read TGTGCCAGCAGGGGGGGAAGCGAGACCCAGTACTTC.

CDR3 sequence: CSASGPDRGRYEQYF. In DNA form, the CDR3 reads TGCAGTGCTAGTGGCCCCGACAGGGGGAGATACGAGCAGTACTTC. The rearrangement uses TRBV20-1 and TRBJ2-4, with 9 positions matching TRBD1. The J call may be wrong; the DNA end is better matched by TRBJ2-7. Germline CDR1 and CDR2: DFQATT and SNEGSKA (reference sequence). The CDR3 has 15 amino acids.

This chain connects TRBV11-2 to TRBJ1-1; 9 bases are a match to TRBD1. The CDR3 spans 16 residues. Per germline, CDR1 SGHAT and CDR2 FQNNGV. V lost 5 bases to trimming and J lost 1 base; unmatched junction nucleotides: 8. The DNA for the CDR3 is TGTGCCAGCAGCCCATCCGGACAGGGGTGGAACACTGAAGCTTTCTTT. It encodes CASSPSGQGWNTEAFF.

The chain joins TRBV10-3 to TRBJ1-5; 7 bases are a match to TRBD1. This CDR3 spans 20 amino acids. Germline loops: CDR1 ENHRY, CDR2 SYGVKD. With 4 bases clipped from V and 4 bases from J, the junction kept 22 bases outside the gene matches. The DNA of the CDR3 is TGTGCCATCAGTGGGACCAATAATACAGGGGCCCTACGGGGGAATCAGCCCCAGCATTTT. Protein sequence: CAISGTNNTGALRGNQPQHF.

V is TRBV7-2 and J is TRBJ2-5; possibly TRBD1 or TRBD2 for D (6 bases each). V gave up 9 bases and J gave up 5 bases, with 19 bases separating them. The CDR3 sequence is 14 residues long. The germline V gene encodes CDR1 SGHTA and CDR2 FQGNSA. The CDR3 nucleotides read TGTGCCAGTACCGACTTTAGGGGGAGGGAGACCCAGTACTTC. Its protein is CASTDFRGRETQYF.

The genes are TRBV5-1 and TRBJ2-2; TRBD1 agrees at 9 bases. V was pared by 0 bases and J by 1 base, with 4 bases of the junction left unmatched. Per germline, CDR1 SGHRS and CDR2 YFSETQ. CDR3 length: 17 residues. CDR3 residues: CASSLDPGQGNTGELFF. The CDR3, as DNA: TGCGCCAGCAGCTTGGATCCGGGACAGGGGAACACCGGGGAGCTGTTTTTT.

The chain links TRBV29-1 to TRBJ1-1; D might be TRBD1 (5 bases). Germline V gene sequence: CDR1 SQVTM, CDR2 ANQGSEA. The CDR3 runs 16 residues. Between the trimmed V and J ends, which lost 0 bases and 4 bases, there was a span of 18 bases. DNA of the CDR3: TGCAGCGTTGAAGACGAGGTGGGGGAGGTAAGCACTGAAGCTTTCTTT. Translation: CSVEDEVGEVSTEAFF.

The chain joins TRBV10-3 to TRBJ2-7; TRBD2 agrees at 7 bases. Germline CDR1 and CDR2: ENHRY and SYGVKD. The CDR3 extends over 14 amino acids. Trimming took 2 bases from V and 4 from J; bases not matched to a gene: 5. In DNA form, the CDR3 reads TGTGCCATCAGTGAGGCCCCGGGGGGATACGAGCAGTACTTC. This gives the protein CAISEAPGGYEQYF.

This clonotype has a handful of counts. This sequence joins TRBV5-1 and TRBJ2-7; 9 bases align to TRBD1. The length of the CDR3 is 16 residues. Germline assignment: CDR1 SGHRS and CDR2 YFSETQ. V lost 4 bases, J lost 3 bases, and 11 bases stayed unmatched. The CDR3 coding sequence is TGCGCCAGCAGCCCAAAGACAGGGGGAGAAAGCTACGAGCAGTACTTC. Protein product: CASSPKTGGESYEQYF.